The 11 T cell receptor beta chains below were found in one sample sequenced in a study of T cells in Graves' hyperthyroidism and ophthalmopathy. Amplification of TCR beta CDR3 regions was performed using RNA transcripts as template. First-round RT-PCR with HTBI primers amplified the TCR CDR3 region. TCRdb processed the multiplex PCR reads anew with MiXCR; each CDR3 protein has one entry. This sample has approximately 600,000 distinct CDR3 sequences; around 20% occur once, and the top ten carry more than 30%. Material for sequencing was blood. These receptor sequences come from a man aged 25 to 40 with Graves' ophthalmopathy.

The chain couples TRBV25-1 to TRBJ2-7; no reliable D call. The germline V gene encodes CDR1 MGHDK and CDR2 SYGVNS. V was cut by 4 bases and J by 4 bases, with 8 bases left in between. This CDR3 is 12 amino acids long. The CDR3 region is CASSADLYEQYF. CDR3 nucleotides: TGTGCCAGCAGTGCGGACCTGTACGAGCAGTACTTC.

The sample holds a few counts of this clonotype. The CDR3 region is CASSLPGLAGVEGELFF. Here the CDR3 DNA reads TGCGCCAGCAGCCTGCCGGGACTAGCGGGAGTGGAGGGGGAGCTGTTTTTT. The chain uses TRBV5-1 and TRBJ2-2, with 14 bases fitting TRBD2. CDR1 is SGHRS and CDR2 is YFSETQ in the germline V gene. The CDR3 runs to 17 residues. J gave up 8 bases and V 4 bases, and 10 bases lay outside the gene matches.

The rearrangement links TRBV10-3 to TRBJ2-7; the match to TRBD1 covers 8 bases. V lost 6 bases, J lost 0 bases, and 7 bases stayed unmatched. Germline CDR1 and CDR2: ENHRY and SYGVKD. The CDR3 extends over 15 amino acids. The CDR3 sequence: CAISKTGAYSYEQYF. The CDR3 region has the DNA TGTGCCATCAGCAAGACAGGGGCCTACTCCTACGAGCAGTACTTC.

The rearrangement links TRBV27 to TRBJ2-7; D is possibly TRBD2 (6 bases). The CDR3 runs to 15 residues. The V end lost 5 bases, the J end lost 2 bases, and 16 bases lay between the germline ends. The germline V gene encodes CDR1 MNHEY and CDR2 SMNVEV (reference sequence). CDR3 sequence reads: CASSVEPGLTYEQYF. Here the CDR3 DNA reads TGTGCCAGCAGTGTAGAACCGGGACTCACCTACGAGCAGTACTTC.

This clonotype came up a few times. The V and J genes are TRBV29-1 and TRBJ1-1; no clear D gene. Per the germline V gene, CDR1 is SQVTM and CDR2 is ANQGSEA. The CDR3 has 11 residues. Trimming shortened V by 4 bases and J by 4 bases, and 7 bases separated the two germline ends. CDR3 bases: TGCAGCGTTGTACGGAGCACTGAAGCTTTCTTT. Protein product: CSVVRSTEAFF.

V gene TRBV14 combines with J gene TRBJ2-7; 7 bases are shared with TRBD1. CDR1 is SGHDN, CDR2 FVKESK, per germline. With 3 bases clipped from V and 0 bases from J, the junction kept 2 bases outside the gene matches. The CDR3 spans 14 residues. The CDR3 is CASSQDRYSYEQYF. CDR3 in DNA: TGTGCCAGCAGCCAGGACAGGTACTCCTACGAGCAGTACTTC. Combining the CDR3 with reference TRBV14 and TRBJ2-7 gives the whole variable domain EAGVTQFPSHSVIEKGQTVTLRCDPISGHDNLYWYRRVMGKEIKFLLHFVKESKQDESGMPNNRFLAERTGGTYSTLKVQPAELEDSGVYFCASSQDRYSYEQYFGPGTRLTVT.

The V and J genes are TRBV30 and TRBJ2-3; 11 bases align to TRBD2. Germline CDR1 and CDR2: GTSNPN and SVGIG (reference sequence). The ends lost 3 bases at V and 0 bases at J; junction bases unmatched: 11. The CDR3 contains 18 residues. The chain's CDR3 is CAWSPEPWTSGSTDTQYF. The CDR3 DNA reads TGTGCCTGGAGCCCTGAACCCTGGACTAGCGGGAGCACAGATACGCAGTATTTT.

The J gene is TRBJ2-2, the V gene TRBV6-2 or TRBV6-3; D gene ambiguous. CDR3 length: 13 residues. The germline V and J ends were trimmed by 8 bases and 1 base, with 8 bases remaining between them. The germline V gene encodes CDR1 MNHEY and CDR2 SVGEGT. In DNA form, the CDR3 reads TGTGCCAGCTGGGCGCGGAACACCGGGGAGCTGTTTTTT. This codes for CASWARNTGELFF.

This rearrangement joins TRBV6-1 to TRBJ2-5; D could derive from TRBD1 or TRBD2 (5 bases each). The V end was cut by 6 bases, the J end by 5 bases, with 10 bases between. Germline V lookup: CDR1 MNHNS, CDR2 SASEGT. This CDR3 region has 12 residues. The CDR3 spells CASSHGDETQYF. The CDR3 DNA is TGTGCCAGCAGCCACGGGGACGAGACCCAGTACTTC.

The chain employs TRBV7-9 and TRBJ2-7; TRBD1 matches at 7 bases. The CDR3 spans 15 residues. Trimming removed 7 bases from V and 5 bases from J; junction bases left unmatched: 14. In germline, CDR1 is SEHNR, CDR2 FQNEAQ (reference sequence). For the CDR3, the DNA is TGTGCCAGCATCCCACCTCCGGGACAGTCGGACGAGCAGTACTTC. This gives the protein CASIPPPGQSDEQYF.

The sample holds a few counts of this clonotype. The CDR3 region has the DNA TGTGCCAGCAGCTTCGGGGGTACGGACACTGAAGCTTTCTTT. It yields the protein CASSFGGTDTEAFF. The rearrangement uses TRBV11-2 and TRBJ1-1; D might be TRBD1 (5 bases). The CDR3 is 14 residues long. Per germline, CDR1 SGHAT and CDR2 FQNNGV. Deletions cut 3 bases from V and 3 bases from J, with 11 bases between.